This TCR beta chain was captured in a study of technical replicates of blood from a handful of donors. Only in-frame clones appear in the TCRdb table, and some are missing; sequencing was by immunoSEQ multiplex PCR. Of just over 95,000 clones in the sample, around 95% were seen once. Material for sequencing was T cells isolated from PBMCs. The TCR sequence derives from a human donor in good health.

This CDR3 reads CASSPRQGLFTF. For the CDR3, the DNA is TGTGCCAGCTCTCCCCGACAGGGCTTATTCACCTTC. The chain carries TRBV5-6 and TRBJ1-2, with 7 bases identical to TRBD1. Germline CDR1 is SGHDT and CDR2 is YYEEEE. J was trimmed by 13 bases and V by 7 bases; bases with no gene match: 13. CDR3 length: 12 amino acids. Variable domain in full (rest from reference TRBV5-6 and TRBJ1-2): DAGVTQSPTHLIKTRGQQVTLRCSPKSGHDTVSWYQQALGQGPQFIFQYYEEEERQRGNFPDRFSGHQFPNYSSELNVNALLLGDSALYLCASSPRQGLFTFGSGTRLTVV.